Each of the 27 T cell receptor beta chains below was sequenced from the same sample in a study of blood T cell repertoires in COVID-19. Generated by immunoSEQ multiplex PCR, the TCRdb table keeps only in-frame clones and is missing some. This table has around 180,000 clones, about 88% appearing once. The sequenced sample was peripheral blood. These receptors all stem from a woman in her 30s with active or convalescent COVID-19.

This clone has a single count. V is TRBV27 and J is TRBJ2-2; 14 positions agree with TRBD2. The junction had 11 bases not matched to a gene; V was cut back by 8 bases and J by 6 bases. Germline CDR1 and CDR2: MNHEY and SMNVEV (reference sequence). The CDR3 sequence is 17 residues long. The CDR3 coding sequence is TGTGCCAGCTCAAGGTACGGGACTAGCGGGAGTTCCGGGGAGCTGTTTTTT. Protein: CASSRYGTSGSSGELFF.

This clone has a handful of counts. The chain couples TRBV7-9 to TRBJ1-1; D may be TRBD1 (6 bases). This CDR3 has 13 residues. CDR1 is SEHNR, CDR2 FQNEAQ, per germline (reference sequence). V lost 5 bases and J 4 bases, leaving 11 bases between the germline ends. CDR3 loop: CASSPQGATEAFF. The CDR3 DNA reads TGTGCCAGCAGCCCACAGGGTGCCACTGAAGCTTTCTTT.

J is TRBJ2-2 and V is TRBV7-6; D is perhaps TRBD1 (6 bases). Per germline, CDR1 SGHVS and CDR2 FNYEAQ. The ends were cut back, 1 base at V and 2 bases at J, with 14 bases in the middle. This CDR3 comprises 17 residues. CDR3 DNA: TGTGCCAGCAGCTTAGTGGGTAGGACAGCAAACACCGGGGAGCTGTTTTTT. Its protein product is CASSLVGRTANTGELFF.

This clone was picked up one time. The chain links TRBV10-2 to TRBJ2-3; the match to TRBD2 covers 9 bases. The CDR3 spans 14 residues. J lost 6 bases, V lost 3 bases, and 4 bases had no gene match. Germline-derived CDR1 and CDR2 are WSHSY and SAAADI. DNA of the CDR3: TGCGCCAGCAGTGAAGGGACTAGCATTGATACGCAGTATTTT. It translates to CASSEGTSIDTQYF.

This chain joins TRBV2 and TRBJ2-1; the D is unclear. V was cut by 1 base and J by 0 bases, with 10 bases left in between. This CDR3 is 16 amino acids long. Germline assignment: CDR1 SNHLY and CDR2 FYNNEI. The CDR3 spells CASSEDAANSYNEQFF. In DNA form, the CDR3 reads TGTGCCAGCAGTGAAGATGCGGCTAACTCCTACAATGAGCAGTTCTTC.

The J gene is TRBJ1-6, the V gene TRBV27; weak D call: TRBD1 (5 bases). V gave up 0 bases and J gave up 9 bases, with 15 bases separating them. The CDR3 contains 16 residues. The germline gives CDR1 MNHEY, CDR2 SMNVEV (reference sequence). CDR3 loop: CASSLSPATEVSPLHF. The CDR3, as DNA: TGTGCCAGCAGTTTATCCCCCGCGACAGAAGTTTCACCCCTCCACTTT.

This clone was counted between two and nine times. This chain links TRBV3-1 (or the pseudogene TRBV3-2) with TRBJ1-2; D is unclear. In germline, CDR1 is LGHDT, CDR2 YNNKEL (reference sequence). Trimming took off 4 bases at V and 0 bases at J, with 15 bases between the two ends. CDR3 length: 16 amino acids. CDR3 nucleotides: TGTGCCAGCAGCCCCACAGTGGCTGCAGCTAACTATGGCTACACCTTC. The encoded protein is CASSPTVAAANYGYTF.

CDR3 residues: CASSQLDRDRGFSNQPQHF. For the CDR3, the DNA is TGCGCCAGCAGCCAACTGGACCGGGACAGAGGTTTTAGCAATCAGCCCCAGCATTTT. The V gene is TRBV4-1, the J gene TRBJ1-5, with 7 bases lining up with TRBD1. The V gene's germline CDR1 is MGHRA and CDR2 YSYEKL. The CDR3 has 19 amino acids. Trimming removed 2 bases from V and 0 bases from J; junction bases left unmatched: 13.

V and J are TRBV4-1 and TRBJ2-7, with 11 bases identical to TRBD2. This CDR3 is 17 amino acids long. The J segment lost 3 bases and the V segment lost 4 bases, leaving 11 bases of the junction unmatched. Germline CDR1 MGHRA, CDR2 YSYEKL. The CDR3 DNA reads TGCGCCAGCAGCCCTTACCCGGGACTAGCGGACATCTACGAGCAGTACTTC. Translating gives CASSPYPGLADIYEQYF.

The chain recombines TRBV6-5 with TRBJ1-6; perhaps TRBD1 as D (6 bases). V gave up 7 bases and J gave up 5 bases, with 12 bases separating them. The CDR3 has 14 amino acids. Germline values: CDR1 MNHEY, CDR2 SVGAGI. The CDR3 is CASKGTQNNSPLHF. Written as DNA, the CDR3 is TGTGCCAGCAAGGGGACACAAAATAATTCACCCCTCCACTTT.

This clone was seen just once. The rearrangement links TRBV7-9 to TRBJ2-4; no definite D call. The germline gives CDR1 SEHNR, CDR2 FQNEAQ (reference sequence). There are 13 residues in the CDR3. Deletions cut 6 bases from V and 0 bases from J, with 6 bases between. The CDR3 nucleotides are TGTGCCAGCAGAATACTAGCCAAAAACATTCAGTACTTC. It specifies CASRILAKNIQYF.

This chain uses TRBV10-2 with TRBJ2-1, with TRBD1 identical over 9 bases. The CDR3 is 14 residues long. V was pared by 7 bases and J by 5 bases, with 6 bases of the junction left unmatched. From germline, CDR1 is WSHSY and CDR2 SAAADI. The DNA for the CDR3 is TGCGCCAGCATCACCGGGACAGGGAACAATGAGCAGTTCTTC. This sequence encodes CASITGTGNNEQFF.

The V and J genes are TRBV19 and TRBJ2-7, with TRBD1 identical over 7 bases. The CDR3 is 14 amino acids. The V gene's germline CDR1 is LNHDA and CDR2 SQIVND (reference sequence). Losses at the gene ends were 2 bases for V and 6 bases for J; bases not matched to a gene: 7. The CDR3 DNA reads as TGTGCCAGTAGTATATCCCACTCAGGGGGCGAGCAGTACTTC. This translates into CASSISHSGGEQYF.

This sequence joins TRBV29-1 and TRBJ2-5; tentatively, D is TRBD1 (6 bases). Germline-derived CDR1 and CDR2 are SQVTM and ANQGSEA. The CDR3 has 13 amino acids. V was trimmed by 2 bases and J by 4 bases, leaving 11 bases between them. The CDR3 spells CSVETTGLETQYF. CDR3 bases: TGCAGCGTTGAAACTACAGGGTTAGAGACCCAGTACTTC.

This clone was found a few times. V and J are TRBV19 and TRBJ2-7; TRBD1 agrees at 9 bases. Germline lookup yields CDR1 LNHDA and CDR2 SQIVND (reference sequence). V dropped 6 bases and J dropped 4; count of bases not matched to a gene: 7. The CDR3 extends over 14 amino acids. Here the CDR3 DNA reads TGTGCCAGTAGGAACCGGGACAGGGAGTACGAGCAGTACTTC. It specifies CASRNRDREYEQYF.

This clone was detected only once. For the CDR3, the DNA is TGCGCCAGCAGCCAAGATCTAATGGACTATGGCTACACCTTC. Amino acid sequence: CASSQDLMDYGYTF. The chain recombines TRBV4-1 with TRBJ1-2; D is unclear. The V end lost 0 bases, the J end lost 3 bases, and 8 bases lay between the germline ends. The CDR3 is 14 residues long. CDR1 MGHRA and CDR2 YSYEKL come from the germline V gene.

The chain uses TRBV4-1 and TRBJ1-5; D ambiguous. Trimming pared 4 bases from V and 3 bases from J, leaving 19 bases between. CDR1 and CDR2 (germline): MGHRA, YSYEKL. The CDR3 is 17 amino acids. The chain's CDR3 is CASSPAGFSSVNQPQHF. The CDR3 DNA reads TGCGCCAGCAGCCCCGCTGGGTTTAGCTCAGTCAATCAGCCCCAGCATTTT.

The chain employs TRBV29-1 and TRBJ2-5, with D tentatively TRBD2 (5 bases). Germline V gives CDR1 SQVTM, CDR2 ANQGSEA. The CDR3 has 12 amino acids. Trimming left V 4 bases short and J 5 bases short, with 11 bases between. The CDR3 DNA reads TGCAGCGTTGGAGGGCCGGGGGAGACCCAGTACTTC. Amino acid sequence: CSVGGPGETQYF.

J is TRBJ1-4 and V is TRBV10-3; D perhaps matches TRBD1 (6 bases). Trimming removed 0 bases from V and 2 bases from J, with 7 bases in between. This CDR3 has 15 amino acids. Germline V gene lookup returns CDR1 ENHRY and CDR2 SYGVKD. Written as DNA, the CDR3 is TGTGCCATCAGTGAGTCGGGACATACTAATGAAAAACTGTTTTTT. Its protein product is CAISESGHTNEKLFF.

The chain uses TRBV5-4 and TRBJ2-4; 8 bases fit TRBD1. J gave up 5 bases and V 4 bases, and 11 bases lay outside the gene matches. This CDR3 has 16 amino acids. Germline V gene data show CDR1 as SGHNT and CDR2 as YYREEE (reference sequence). Written as DNA, the CDR3 is TGTGCCAGCAGCCGGTGGACAGGGTCGGCGCAAAACATTCAGTACTTC. This codes for CASSRWTGSAQNIQYF.

The rearrangement uses TRBV7-6 and TRBJ1-3, with D possibly matching TRBD1 (6 bases). V gave up 5 bases and J gave up 1 base, with 21 bases separating them. Looked up from germline, CDR1 is SGHVS and CDR2 is FNYEAQ. There are 18 residues in the CDR3. For the CDR3, the DNA is TGTGCCAGCAGCCCCGGGACATTCCGAAGAACGTCTGGAAACACCATATATTTT. Translation gives CASSPGTFRRTSGNTIYF. Drawing the rest from reference TRBV7-6 and TRBJ1-3, the complete variable domain is GAGVSQSPRYKVTKRGQDVALRCDPISGHVSLYWYRQALGQGPEFLTYFNYEAQQDKSGLPNDRFSAERPEGSISTLTIQRTEQRDSAMYRCASSPGTFRRTSGNTIYFGEGSWLTVV.

The rearrangement uses TRBV19 and TRBJ1-3; D is possibly TRBD1 (6 bases). Germline CDR1 LNHDA, CDR2 SQIVND (reference sequence). V shed 4 bases and J shed 3 bases, with 13 bases lying between them. CDR3 length equals 15 residues. CDR3 sequence (DNA): TGTGCCAGTAGTACAGACAGGTCCGTTGGAAACACCATATATTTT. As protein: CASSTDRSVGNTIYF.

The chain is built from TRBV4-2 and TRBJ2-7, with 7 bases identical to TRBD2. Germline V gene lookup returns CDR1 LGHNA and CDR2 YNFKEQ. There are 16 residues in the CDR3. Losses at the gene ends were 0 bases for V and 3 bases for J; bases not matched to a gene: 8. The CDR3 nucleotides read TGTGCCAGCAGCCAAGATTGGCCGGGGGGTGGCTACGAGCAGTACTTC. Translation: CASSQDWPGGGYEQYF.

The CDR3 sequence is CASSIGRGGASTEAFF. The CDR3 nucleotides are TGTGCCAGTAGTATAGGAAGGGGCGGGGCGAGCACTGAAGCTTTCTTT. The chain carries TRBV19 and TRBJ1-1; weak D call: TRBD1 (5 bases). V was cut by 1 base and J by 4 bases, with 16 bases left in between. The CDR3 extends over 16 amino acids. Germline V gene sequence: CDR1 LNHDA, CDR2 SQIVND (reference sequence).

The rearrangement links TRBV28 to TRBJ1-6, with D possibly matching TRBD1 (5 bases). The CDR3 consists of 14 residues. Germline CDR1 reads MDHEN; CDR2 reads SYDVKM. Trimming shortened V by 8 bases and J by 7 bases, and 15 bases separated the two germline ends. The CDR3 nucleotides read TGTGCCAGCGGACCGACAGACCCCAATTCACCCCTCCACTTT. It codes for CASGPTDPNSPLHF.

The rearrangement uses TRBV11-3 and TRBJ1-2; D may be TRBD1 (5 bases). The CDR3 covers 15 residues. The germline V gene encodes CDR1 SGHNT and CDR2 YENEEA. The V gene lost 6 bases and the J gene lost 8 bases, with 22 bases spanning the gap. This chain's CDR3 is CASSRSRDNGGGYTF. The DNA for the CDR3 is TGTGCCAGCAGTCGATCCCGGGATAACGGGGGAGGCTACACCTTC.

The genes are TRBV18 and TRBJ1-1, with 9 bases that match TRBD1. V lost 5 bases to trimming and J lost 0 bases; unmatched junction nucleotides: 7. The germline CDR1 and CDR2 sequences are KGHSH and LQKENI. The CDR3 is 16 residues long. The CDR3 sequence: CASSTGQGIMNTEAFF. The CDR3 bases are TGTGCCAGCTCAACAGGACAGGGGATCATGAACACTGAAGCTTTCTTT.